This is a list of T cell receptor beta chains from one sample in a study of CD8 T cells in ankylosing spondylitis. TCRdb recomputed calls from the 5' RACE reads with MiXCR, one row per CDR3 protein. The sample carries about 540,000 distinct CDR3 sequences, 12% recorded once. The sequenced material came from blood, either unsorted or a sorted T cell fraction (not recorded which). All receptors derive from a male donor with ankylosing spondylitis. Each CDR3 is given with its conserved first and last residue. A D gene is named only where the DNA matches it firmly. The size entry is marked missing in some rows and otherwise reads once, few, many or a size class.

j_call: TRBJ1-3; d_call: TRBD1; v_call: TRBV6-2/TRBV6-3; clone_size: NA; cdr3_aa: CASTEPGQAGNTIYF; cdr3_nt: TGTGCCAGCACCGAACCCGGACAGGCTGGAAACACCATATATTTT
j_call: TRBJ1-1; d_call: TRBD1; v_call: TRBV30; clone_size: few; cdr3_aa: CAWRGQGALVAFF; cdr3_nt: TGTGCCTGGAGGGGACAGGGGGCTTTGGTGGCTTTCTTT
j_call: TRBJ1-1; d_call: NA; v_call: TRBV7-9; clone_size: NA; cdr3_aa: CASSSSPGPNTEAFF; cdr3_nt: TGTGCCAGCAGCTCCAGCCCGGGGCCTAACACTGAAGCTTTCTTT
j_call: TRBJ2-3; d_call: NA; v_call: TRBV5-1; clone_size: NA; cdr3_aa: CASSLPTGASSTDTQYF; cdr3_nt: TGCGCCAGCAGCTTGCCAACAGGCGCCTCTAGCACAGATACGCAGTATTTT
j_call: TRBJ2-1; d_call: NA; v_call: TRBV5-1; clone_size: few; cdr3_aa: CASSLVDGTYNEQFF; cdr3_nt: TGCGCCAGCAGCTTGGTCGACGGAACCTACAATGAGCAGTTCTTC
j_call: TRBJ2-7; d_call: TRBD1; v_call: TRBV7-9; clone_size: few; cdr3_aa: CASSQRTGSAYEQYF; cdr3_nt: TGTGCCAGCAGCCAACGGACAGGGTCGGCCTACGAGCAGTACTTC
j_call: TRBJ1-1; d_call: NA; v_call: TRBV20-1; clone_size: few; cdr3_aa: CSANTGVGTEAFF; cdr3_nt: TGCAGTGCGAATACAGGCGTGGGCACTGAAGCTTTCTTT
j_call: TRBJ2-3; d_call: NA; v_call: TRBV9; clone_size: few; cdr3_aa: CASSAPRGTQYF; cdr3_nt: TGTGCCAGCAGCGCGCCGAGGGGTACGCAGTATTTT
j_call: TRBJ2-2; d_call: NA; v_call: TRBV12-3/TRBV12-4; clone_size: few; cdr3_aa: CASKKGSGELFF; cdr3_nt: TGTGCCAGCAAAAAAGGGTCCGGGGAGCTGTTTTTT
j_call: TRBJ2-1; d_call: TRBD2; v_call: TRBV7-2; clone_size: NA; cdr3_aa: CASSLRGAGGPGQFF; cdr3_nt: TGTGCCAGCAGCTTAAGAGGAGCGGGAGGGCCAGGGCAGTTCTTC
j_call: TRBJ2-1; d_call: NA; v_call: TRBV7-9; clone_size: few; cdr3_aa: CASSLEGGGEQFF; cdr3_nt: TGTGCCAGCAGCTTAGAAGGGGGTGGTGAGCAGTTCTTC
j_call: TRBJ2-7; d_call: NA; v_call: TRBV29-1; clone_size: NA; cdr3_aa: CSVEDRRGVNEQYF; cdr3_nt: TGCAGCGTTGAAGATCGGAGGGGTGTCAACGAGCAGTACTTC
j_call: TRBJ1-4; d_call: NA; v_call: TRBV25-1; clone_size: few; cdr3_aa: CASSQRPAGEKLFF; cdr3_nt: TGTGCCAGCAGCCAGCGCCCCGCGGGTGAAAAACTGTTTTTT
j_call: TRBJ2-3; d_call: TRBD2; v_call: TRBV20-1; clone_size: few; cdr3_aa: CSAKPSGTDTQYF; cdr3_nt: TGCAGTGCTAAGCCTAGCGGAACAGATACGCAGTATTTT
j_call: TRBJ2-1; d_call: NA; v_call: TRBV4-1; clone_size: few; cdr3_aa: CASSQTTGNEQFF; cdr3_nt: TGCGCCAGCAGCCAAACAACAGGGAATGAGCAGTTCTTC
j_call: TRBJ1-3; d_call: NA; v_call: TRBV19; clone_size: NA; cdr3_aa: CASSTTRPGKAGNTIYF; cdr3_nt: TGTGCCAGTAGTACAACCCGGCCAGGGAAGGCTGGAAACACCATATATTTT
j_call: TRBJ1-1; d_call: NA; v_call: TRBV29-1; clone_size: NA; cdr3_aa: CSVGLREKNTEAFF; cdr3_nt: TGCAGCGTTGGCCTAAGAGAAAAGAACACTGAAGCTTTCTTT